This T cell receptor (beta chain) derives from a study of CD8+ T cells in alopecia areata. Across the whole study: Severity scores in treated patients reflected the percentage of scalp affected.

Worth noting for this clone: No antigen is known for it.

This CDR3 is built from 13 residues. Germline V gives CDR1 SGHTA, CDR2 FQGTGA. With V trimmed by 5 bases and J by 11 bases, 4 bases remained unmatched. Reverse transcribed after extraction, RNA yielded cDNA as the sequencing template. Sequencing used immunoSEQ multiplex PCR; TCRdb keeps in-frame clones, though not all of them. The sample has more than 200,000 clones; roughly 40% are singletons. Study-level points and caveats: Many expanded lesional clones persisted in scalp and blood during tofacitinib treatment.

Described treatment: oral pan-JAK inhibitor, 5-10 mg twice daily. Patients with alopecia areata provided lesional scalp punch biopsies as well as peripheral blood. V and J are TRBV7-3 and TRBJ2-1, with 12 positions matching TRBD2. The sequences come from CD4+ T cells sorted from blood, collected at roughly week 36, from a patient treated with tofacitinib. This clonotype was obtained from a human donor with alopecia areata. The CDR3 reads CASSLGLAGKQFF. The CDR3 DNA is TGTGCCAGCAGCCTGGGACTAGCGGGTAAGCAGTTCTTC.